These 2 T cell receptor beta chains originate from one sample sequenced in a study of shared clonotypes between healthy human individuals (dated by TCRdb to 2019 to 2021). Library construction relied on the immunoSEQ multiplex PCR assay. Here the immuneACCESS table is served through TCRdb, limited to in-frame sequences with V and J called. Missing clones are a known gap in these copies; in checked studies unresolved V genes cover under half, and the rest lacks a known reason. Counted in this sample were approximately 1.5 million clones; approximately 98.5% of them appeared once. The ten largest account for roughly 0.36% of the sample. Material for sequencing was naive CD4+ T cells sorted from blood. The label giving this sample's cell subset or site can be read as: CD45RA+ positively selected. Source of these receptors: a man younger than 45 in good health.

The chain has TRBV5-1 and TRBJ2-1; 12 bases are a match to TRBD1. The germline gives CDR1 SGHRS, CDR2 YFSETQ. The CDR3 is made up of 16 amino acids. After removal of 2 bases from V and 7 bases from J, the junction contained 7 bases not matched to a gene. The CDR3 protein is CASSLVRGQGANEQFF. CDR3 DNA sequence: TGCGCCAGCAGCTTAGTGAGGGGACAGGGGGCGAATGAGCAGTTCTTC.

CDR3 loop: CASSSGQGQDQPQHF. CDR3 bases: TGTGCCAGCAGTTCTGGGCAGGGGCAAGATCAGCCCCAGCATTTT. The gene calls are TRBV6-6 and TRBJ1-5, with D maybe TRBD1 (6 bases). The CDR3 is 15 amino acids. Deletions cut 4 bases from V and 5 bases from J, with 15 bases between. Germline V CDR1 and CDR2: MNHNY, SVGAGI (reference sequence).